This T cell receptor beta chain was recorded in a study of cytomegalovirus exposure and HLA in healthy donors (TCRdb year 2017). In terms of the full investigation: In an earlier analysis of about 560 of the donors, around 300 Gb of sequence data and some 100 million unique TCR beta sequences from about 179 million T cells were reported. HLA typing included class I and class II loci at four-digit resolution. Every repertoire in the discovery cohort had been generated on one and the same sequencing platform. The study used immunosequencing to profile the T cell repertoires of several hundred subjects and linked those repertoires to cytomegalovirus serostatus. The study was designed to test whether signatures of past pathogen exposure could be identified by cataloging public T cell receptors. The study combined high-throughput TCR immunosequencing, statistical association of individual TCRs with disease status, and machine learning to predict cytomegalovirus infection status. Among a few hundred genotyped donors of the cohort, an average of about 240,000 unique TCR beta nucleotide sequences were sequenced per donor, around 18% of them non-productive. Several DR-DQ haplotypes were treated as single units for association and clustering because of strong linkage in the cohort. About 300 gigabases of sequencing data and 91 million or so unique TCR sequences made up an early release that covered 500 to 650 HLA-typed donors. Along with the 666-subject first cohort, a separate validation cohort of some 130 different subjects was used. A later analysis re-analyzed previously published TCR beta repertoires from 666 donors and added high-resolution HLA genotyping to study TCR occurrence patterns. The genetic ancestry cluster associated with self-reported Caucasian donors included about 84% of the 350 to 500 genotyped donors. To decide whether each TCR beta V gene segment behaved as functional or pseudogenic, an earlier analysis of some 600 of the donors relied on high-throughput TCR beta sequencing. Typing coverage differed by locus: A, B, C, DRB1 and DQB1 were typed in about 629-640 donors, DQA1 in approximately 520, DPA1 in over 600, and DPB1 in 400 to 490. A later genetic analysis took genome-wide SNP genotypes for about three fifths of the 666 donors and used that subset as a discovery cohort. The later analysis used no new phenotypic data to find candidate immune exposures, relying instead on TCR beta sequences and their occurrence across donors. Donor age, sex, ethnicity and CMV serostatus were compiled alongside the repertoire data.

Study-level results and caveats: According to the authors, the approach could potentially be generalized to other disease states and immunological phenotypes. Compared with equally common non-associated chains, HLA-associated TCR beta chains in a later analysis were more clonally expanded and had lower generation probabilities. In a later genetic analysis, fewer N-insertions in productive TCRs were reported among donors in an Asian-associated ancestry cluster than the approximately 710-donor mean. Most TCR sequences were observed very rarely across donors, whereas some public TCRs were present in many individuals. Sequencing depth was assumed to be roughly uniform across donors in the presence/absence analyses, though that assumption may not hold. In vitro tests confirmed that a few of the cytomegalovirus-associated TCR beta chains recognize cytomegalovirus antigens. V-gene and J-gene trimming of TCR beta chains was associated with a missense DCLRE1C variant in a later genetic analysis, and the association was replicated in an independent cohort. Most CMV-associated TCR beta chains appeared to be HLA-restricted in a later analysis, and the HLA associations seemed to be driven largely by CMV exposure. Linkage disequilibrium might explain the correlated functional status among segregating V segments, but an unknown experimental factor could not be excluded. Some IMGT-functional V segments, including TRBV6-2 and TRBV6-3, could not be distinguished by the 87-base-pair reads and were therefore excluded. The study listed around 160 TCR beta chains as associated with cytomegalovirus. In a later analysis, several top co-occurrence clusters were reported to appear linked to parvovirus B19, influenza, CMV and Epstein-Barr virus. Broadly in line with IMGT annotations, most TCR beta V segments showed up in productive rearrangements about 87% or about 30% of the time in an earlier analysis of about 500 of the donors. Because counts were too low, some 17 rarely observed V segments, including chromosome 9 orphons, were excluded from the earlier analysis of around 590 of the donors. A further reported finding was that TCR beta sequences accurately predicted the HLA-A and HLA-B alleles for most subjects in the first cohort. Only TCR beta chains were sequenced in this cohort, and the absence of alpha or paired-chain data limited detectable features. Cytomegalovirus status was reported to be diagnosed by the classifier with high specificity and sensitivity in both the original and validation cohorts. When HLA alleles, especially DR and DQ, strongly co-occurred, TCR associations were difficult to assign to individual alleles. A group of highly shared sequence variants was considered likely to be a technical artifact of the sequencing pipeline. Specific HLA alleles were associated with over 15,000 TCR beta sequences at a false discovery rate of 0.05 in a later analysis. Because HLA typing was unavailable for some donors at each locus, only the typed subset was used in association tests. In a later analysis, TCR association rates were found to vary across HLA loci, with the most associated TCRs seen for DRB1 alleles and the fewest for HLA-C alleles. For the cohort, immune exposure information was limited to CMV serostatus.

The CDR3, from cysteine to phenylalanine, totals 14 residues. Of all the DNA, just the CDR3 is kept, 42 bases in frame from base 1. V lost 5 bases and J lost 0 bases; the stretch between them is 11 bases long. Taken from the germline V gene, the CDR1 and CDR2 loops are SGHAT and FQNNGV. Library method: the immunoSEQ multiplex PCR assay. For the multiplex PCR, a mixture combining 60 forward primers for TCR Vbeta segments and 13 reverse primers for TCR Jbeta segments was used. The CDR3 region of rearranged TCR beta genes was amplified from genomic DNA by a multiplex PCR assay. On the Illumina HiSeq System, the amplified TCR beta libraries were sequenced as 87-base-pair reads. On the study's bioinformatics: A later analysis tallied 70 million to 100 million unique TCR beta chains across the 650 to 750 repertoires, and around 10 million of those chains were shared by two or more donors. Raw reads were error-corrected and collapsed into unique sequences with a nearest-neighbor algorithm that merged closely related sequences to remove PCR and sequencing errors. V, D and J gene segments were assigned by aligning CDR3 sequences to IMGT reference sequences. For a sequence to be retained, at least a six-nucleotide match to both a V gene segment and a J gene segment was required. A rearrangement counted as productive if the CDR3 had no stop codons and remained in frame with V and J, and every other rearrangement counted as non-productive. Following IMGT convention, CDR3 was defined as the stretch from the second conserved V-encoded cysteine up to the conserved J-encoded phenylalanine. Sequences without an unambiguous match to a single V gene segment were excluded from the earlier analysis of several hundred of the donors. An earlier analysis of almost 600 of the donors classified V segments as functional when productive rearrangements were above 56.7% and as segregating when the standard deviation between donors was above 5%. A statistical classification framework was built for diagnosing cytomegalovirus status from the catalog of TCR beta chain sequences. In a later analysis, TCR nucleotide sequences were compared against IMGT/GENE-DB human TR gene sequences so that V and J genes could be assigned. The TCRdist pipeline was used in a later analysis to assign CDR3 sequences and most-parsimonious VDJ recombination scenarios. In a later analysis, every TCR beta chain was defined by the combination of its CDR3 amino acid sequence and its V-gene family, and reads without a unique V-gene family were dropped. As a way to deal with suspected cross-contamination and a sequencing artifact, a later analysis dropped over 550 nucleotide sequences that were highly shared and had low generation probability. A later analysis calculated a clonal expansion index for each public chain from normalized within-repertoire ranks of inferred template counts. In a later analysis, generation probabilities were computed using a VDJ recombination model fitted to out-of-frame rearrangements, and the results were checked against IGoR. In a later analysis, TCR-TCR, TCR-HLA and TCR-CMV co-occurrence was scored with hypergeometric tests, and a repertoire-size bias correction was applied to TCR pairs. False discovery rates were estimated in a later analysis by permuting HLA or CMV assignments 20 times. In a later analysis, co-occurring TCRs were grouped using DBSCAN, with TCRdist sequence similarity added in when clustering inside HLA-allele-positive subsets. Co-occurrence clustering excluded repertoires with fewer than 30,000 or more than 120,000 public chains, plus five with anomalous nucleotide sharing. The source is immuneACCESS, and TCRdb retained only in-frame sequences with V and J called. Part of the clones is not carried over; for the studies checked, unresolved V genes explain less than half of this, and the remainder is unexplained. V and J calls plus clone size are reproduced from that table; the DNA served to infer D and trimming. The table for this sample lists some 69,000 clones; roughly 70% of them were counted only once. The ten biggest clones cover roughly 15% of the sample.

The cohort was made up of around 720 healthy bone marrow donors. Cohort members were all nominally healthy when sampled, although unrecorded immune exposures were likely present. The donor tested CMV seropositive, placing the donor among the approximately 290 seropositive members of the cohort. Each donor provided a peripheral blood sample, and peripheral blood mononuclear cells were used for TCR beta sequencing. The Qiagen DNeasy Blood Extraction Kit was used to extract genomic DNA from the blood cell samples. About this clone itself: Its antigen remains unidentified. One base away there is no much larger clone; base qualities are not given.

This clonotype was obtained from a male donor in good health and CMV-seropositive. This sequence uses TRBV11-2 and TRBJ2-7; the D gene is not confidently resolved. Sequencing was carried out using PBMCs. The encoded CDR3 is CASSVLSSSYEQYF. Read as DNA, the sequence is TGTGCCAGCAGCGTGCTCTCTAGCTCCTACGAGCAGTACTTC.